The 13 T cell receptor beta chains below were found in one sample sequenced in a study of blood T cell repertoires in COVID-19. Sequenced by immunoSEQ multiplex PCR; TCRdb stores in-frame clones only, minus some. Found here are roughly 230,000 clones, 90% of them singletons; the top ten hold 2.1%. Sequencing used peripheral blood. The origin of the receptors is a woman aged 60-75 years with COVID-19, enrolled during active disease.

This chain links TRBV4-3 with TRBJ1-1; D gene ambiguous. Deletions cut 5 bases from V and 1 base from J, with 14 bases between. The CDR3 runs to 15 residues. Germline CDR1 is LGHNA and CDR2 is YSLEER. The DNA of the CDR3 is TGCGCCAGCAGCGGATCCCTGACGGGGAACACTGAAGCTTTCTTT. It codes for CASSGSLTGNTEAFF.

The rearrangement uses TRBV12-3 or TRBV12-4 and TRBJ2-1; D perhaps matches TRBD2 (5 bases). Trimming left V 3 bases short and J 10 bases short, with 13 bases between. This CDR3 spans 13 amino acids. The chain's CDR3 is CASSFSAPGEQFF. CDR3 DNA: TGTGCCAGCAGTTTTTCGGCACCGGGGGAGCAGTTCTTC.

The V gene is TRBV6-1, the J gene TRBJ1-5; unclear D gene. V was trimmed by 2 bases and J by 5 bases, leaving 7 bases between them. Germline V lookup: CDR1 MNHNS, CDR2 SASEGT. CDR3 length equals 13 residues. CDR3 protein: CASSERRHQPQHF. The CDR3 bases are TGTGCCAGCAGTGAACGGAGGCATCAGCCCCAGCATTTT.

This clone came up once. V and J are TRBV7-2 and TRBJ2-2, with 12 bases that match TRBD2. This CDR3 is built from 19 residues. The trim removed 5 bases at V and 0 bases at J, leaving 10 bases unmatched. Germline V gene data show CDR1 as SGHTA and CDR2 as FQGNSA. The DNA for the CDR3 is TGTGCCAGCAGCACACCGACTAGCGGGGGACCGGCGAACACCGGGGAGCTGTTTTTT. This sequence encodes CASSTPTSGGPANTGELFF.

For the CDR3, the DNA is TGTGCCAGCAGGACTAGGAACACCGGGGAGCTGTTTTTT. It specifies CASRTRNTGELFF. The chain carries TRBV12-3 or TRBV12-4 and TRBJ2-2; tentatively, D is TRBD2 (6 bases). Trimming pared 6 bases from V and 1 base from J, leaving 6 bases between. This CDR3 has 13 residues.

This chain links TRBV7-9 with TRBJ1-1; 7 bases match TRBD1. The CDR3 totals 16 residues. CDR1 is SEHNR, CDR2 FQNEAQ, per germline (reference sequence). The junction had 5 bases not matched to a gene; V was cut back by 0 bases and J by 1 base. The CDR3 DNA is TGTGCCAGCAGCTTAGCCCGGGGACAGCAGAACACTGAAGCTTTCTTT. The encoded protein is CASSLARGQQNTEAFF.

V is TRBV5-1 and J is TRBJ1-1; a weak D match, TRBD1 (5 bases). This CDR3 has 15 residues. Trimming cost V 5 bases and J 4 bases, with 18 bases left between them. CDR1 is SGHRS, CDR2 YFSETQ, per germline. The CDR3 spells CASREGLRRVTEAFF. CDR3 DNA sequence: TGCGCCAGCAGAGAGGGACTCCGGCGGGTCACTGAAGCTTTCTTT.

This clone was counted once. The chain combines TRBV18 with TRBJ1-2; D is ambiguous. V lost 2 bases and J 4 bases, leaving 26 bases between the germline ends. The CDR3 extends over 19 amino acids. Per the germline V gene, CDR1 is KGHSH and CDR2 is LQKENI. CDR3 residues: CASSPGWAINTAAPYGYTF. In DNA form, the CDR3 reads TGTGCCAGCTCACCAGGTTGGGCTATCAATACAGCCGCCCCCTATGGCTACACCTTC.

The rearrangement joins TRBV5-1 to TRBJ2-5, with TRBD2 matching over 10 bases. The length of the CDR3 is 16 residues. Germline V lookup: CDR1 SGHRS, CDR2 YFSETQ. Trimming removed 4 bases from V and 4 bases from J; junction bases left unmatched: 10. This CDR3 is CASSHPSGGSGETQYF. CDR3 coding DNA: TGCGCCAGCAGCCACCCTAGCGGGGGTTCTGGAGAGACCCAGTACTTC. Full variable domain (rest looked up from reference TRBV5-1 and TRBJ2-5): KAGVTQTPRYLIKTRGQQVTLSCSPISGHRSVSWYQQTPGQGLQFLFEYFSETQRNKGNFPGRFSGRQFSNSRSEMNVSTLELGDSALYLCASSHPSGGSGETQYFGPGTRLLVL.

The chain is built from TRBV4-2 and TRBJ2-7, with 9 bases lining up with TRBD1. Per germline, CDR1 LGHNA and CDR2 YNFKEQ. The CDR3 sequence is 16 residues long. The ends lost 0 bases at V and 3 bases at J; junction bases unmatched: 6. Here the CDR3 reads CASSQEEETGGYEQYF. The CDR3 DNA follows: TGTGCCAGCAGCCAAGAAGAGGAGACAGGGGGCTACGAGCAGTACTTC.

This clone was counted only a few times. CDR3 residues: CASSDWGGHLSNQPQHF. CDR3 DNA: TGTGCCAGCAGTGATTGGGGGGGCCACCTTAGCAATCAGCCCCAGCATTTT. This chain connects TRBV2 to TRBJ1-5, with a weak D call TRBD1 (6 bases). V was trimmed by 3 bases and J by 0 bases, leaving 15 bases between them. The germline CDR1 and CDR2 sequences are SNHLY and FYNNEI. The CDR3 runs 17 residues.

This clone was found a few times. The chain combines TRBV5-6 with TRBJ2-5, with 8 bases aligning to TRBD1. CDR1 SGHDT and CDR2 YYEEEE come from the germline V gene. The CDR3 runs 16 residues. V was pared by 1 base and J by 4 bases, with 9 bases of the junction left unmatched. CDR3 region: CASSLLRTGRRETQYF. The DNA of the CDR3 is TGTGCCAGCAGCTTGCTACGGACAGGGCGACGAGAGACCCAGTACTTC.

This sequence joins TRBV10-3 and TRBJ2-1, with 9 bases aligning to TRBD1. Germline CDR1 and CDR2: ENHRY and SYGVKD. The CDR3 spans 15 residues. Trimming at V came to 6 bases and at J to 4 bases, leaving 7 bases not matched to a gene. DNA of the CDR3: TGTGCCATCAGATCTAGGGGGACAGGGTACAATGAGCAGTTCTTC. It specifies CAIRSRGTGYNEQFF.